These T cell receptor beta chains were read from a single sample in a study of prognosis after radiotherapy for stage I lung cancer. TCRdb redid the calling of the multiplex PCR reads with MiXCR, one entry per CDR3 protein. The top ten hold around 30% of the sample, which has around 30,000 distinct CDR3 sequences, 32% seen once. The sample was PBMCs, taken before or after stereotactic body radiation therapy (not recorded which). The receptors shown here come from a donor at least 50 years old with non-small cell lung cancer. Both conserved end residues are part of each CDR3. A D gene is named only where the DNA matches it firmly. Clone size, where shown, is once, few, many, or a class for clones that have expanded.

J gene | V gene | CDR3 length | D gene | clone size | CDR3 protein | CDR3 DNA
TRBJ1-2 | TRBV28 | 14 | NA | NA | CASSLQDKNYGYTF | TGTGCCAGCAGTCTTCAGGACAAAAACTATGGCTACACCTTC
TRBJ2-3 | TRBV5-1 | 16 | TRBD2 | NA | CASSTMTSVDADTQYF | TGCGCCAGCAGCACTATGACTAGCGTGGATGCAGATACGCAGTATTTT
TRBJ2-3 | TRBV30 | 13 | NA | NA | CAWRGAATDTQYF | TGTGCCTGGAGGGGAGCGGCCACAGATACGCAGTATTTT
TRBJ1-4 | TRBV12-3/TRBV12-4 | 13 | NA | many | CASLHEYGEKLFF | TGTGCCAGCCTGCATGAATACGGTGAAAAACTGTTTTTT
TRBJ1-6 | TRBV29-1 | 13 | NA | many | CSVRDTKDSPLHF | TGCAGCGTCCGGGACACCAAAGATTCACCCCTCCACTTT
TRBJ1-1 | TRBV18 | 12 | TRBD1 | few | CASSLDRAEAFF | TGTGCCAGCTCACTGGACAGGGCTGAAGCTTTCTTT
TRBJ2-3 | TRBV28 | 15 | TRBD2 | many | CASSPGLALTDTQYF | TGTGCCAGCAGCCCTGGACTAGCACTCACAGATACGCAGTATTTT
TRBJ2-1 | TRBV7-2 | 13 | NA | many | CASSLQGYNEQFF | TGTGCCAGCAGCCTCCAGGGCTACAATGAGCAGTTCTTC
TRBJ2-3 | TRBV10-1 | 17 | TRBD2 | NA | CASSESTSGGASDTQYF | TGCGCCAGCAGTGAGTCGACTAGCGGGGGGGCCTCAGATACGCAGTATTTT
TRBJ2-5 | TRBV3-1 | 16 | TRBD2 | many | CASGKPWERGGETQYF | TGTGCCAGCGGCAAACCTTGGGAGCGGGGGGGAGAGACCCAGTACTTC
TRBJ2-1 | TRBV7-9 | 14 | NA | many | CASSPPVGSGEQFF | TGTGCCAGCAGCCCGCCCGTGGGGAGTGGTGAGCAGTTCTTC
TRBJ1-1 | TRBV24-1 | 15 | TRBD1 | many | CATKGDRALNTEAFF | TGTGCCACCAAGGGGGACAGGGCACTGAACACTGAAGCTTTCTTT
TRBJ2-6 | TRBV6-9 | 16 | NA | NA | CASSLRDPSGANVLTF | TGTGCCAGCAGTTTAAGGGATCCATCTGGGGCCAACGTCCTTACTTTC
TRBJ2-2 | TRBV2 | 14 | NA | many | CASGGQGGIGELFF | TGTGCCAGCGGCGGCCAGGGGGGCATCGGGGAGCTGTTTTTT
TRBJ1-2 | TRBV20-1 | 13 | NA | NA | CSARWRKGHVYTF | TGCAGTGCTAGGTGGCGGAAGGGGCATGTCTACACCTTC
TRBJ2-3 | TRBV20-1 | 16 | NA | many | CSARDPNGKDGDTQYF | TGCAGTGCTAGAGATCCAAACGGAAAGGATGGAGATACGCAGTATTTT
TRBJ2-3 | TRBV9 | 15 | TRBD1 | many | CASSATGARPDTQYF | TGTGCCAGCAGCGCGACAGGGGCGCGGCCAGATACGCAGTATTTT
TRBJ1-2 | TRBV6-2/TRBV6-3 | 11 | TRBD1 | once | CASSNRGGYTF | TGTGCCAGCAGTAACAGGGGTGGCTACACCTTC
TRBJ2-6 | TRBV29-1 | 14 | TRBD1 | many | CSVTGVAGANVLTF | TGCAGCGTCACAGGGGTTGCTGGGGCCAACGTCCTGACTTTC
TRBJ1-2 | TRBV2 | 15 | NA | many | CASRTSRTGRHGYTF | TGTGCCAGCAGAACTTCGAGAACAGGGAGACATGGCTACACCTTC
TRBJ1-4 | TRBV6-1 | 13 | NA | many | CASSQVESEKLFF | TGTGCCAGCAGTCAAGTCGAGAGTGAAAAACTGTTTTTT
TRBJ1-2 | TRBV29-1 | 17 | NA | many | CSERWDGTPPVFDGYTF | TGCAGCGAACGTTGGGACGGGACTCCCCCGGTATTTGATGGCTACACCTTC
TRBJ2-1 | TRBV20-1 | 15 | TRBD2 | once | CSARVLAGGYNEQFF | TGCAGTGCTAGAGTACTAGCGGGAGGGTACAATGAGCAGTTCTTC
TRBJ2-3 | TRBV27 | 12 | NA | NA | CASSFRTDTQYF | TGTGCCAGCAGTTTCCGGACAGATACGCAGTATTTT
TRBJ1-2 | TRBV7-2 | 14 | NA | many | CASTTPNQGRGYTF | TGTGCCAGCACCACACCAAACCAGGGCAGGGGCTACACCTTC
TRBJ2-7 | TRBV7-9 | 20 | TRBD1 | many | CASSRGQGAIKGRSSYEQYF | TGTGCCAGCAGCCGGGGACAGGGGGCAATAAAGGGGAGAAGCTCCTACGAGCAGTACTTC
TRBJ2-3 | TRBV14 | 15 | NA | many | CASSQQLASTDTQYF | TGTGCCAGCAGCCAACAATTAGCTAGCACAGATACGCAGTATTTT
TRBJ1-6 | TRBV19 | 17 | TRBD1 | NA | CASSPVTGGYYNSPLHF | TGTGCCAGTAGTCCCGTTACAGGGGGCTATTATAATTCACCCCTCCACTTT
TRBJ1-5 | TRBV12-3/TRBV12-4 | 17 | NA | NA | CASILRSMAGRNQPQHF | TGTGCCAGCATTTTACGTTCCATGGCAGGGCGCAATCAGCCCCAGCATTTT
TRBJ2-2 | TRBV7-9 | 13 | NA | many | CASSSVPTGELFF | TGTGCCAGCAGTTCTGTCCCCACCGGGGAGCTGTTTTTT
TRBJ1-1 | TRBV28 | 14 | NA | many | CASWIAGENTEAFF | TGTGCCAGCTGGATAGCGGGTGAAAACACTGAAGCTTTCTTT
TRBJ2-1 | TRBV11-2 | 12 | NA | many | CASSLDKLEQFF | TGTGCCAGCAGCTTAGATAAACTTGAGCAGTTCTTC
TRBJ2-7 | TRBV12-3/TRBV12-4 | 11 | NA | many | CASSATYEQYF | TGTGCCAGCAGTGCTACCTACGAGCAGTACTTC
TRBJ1-2 | TRBV6-5 | 13 | NA | many | CASSYSAGVGYTF | TGTGCCAGCAGTTACTCAGCAGGGGTCGGCTACACCTTC
TRBJ2-5 | TRBV28 | 12 | TRBD2 | NA | CASSLLREAQYF | TGTGCCAGCAGTCTACTTCGGGAGGCCCAGTACTTC
TRBJ1-2 | TRBV6-5 | 14 | TRBD1 | NA | CASSLSPTGTDYTF | TGTGCCAGTAGTTTAAGTCCGACAGGGACAGACTACACCTTC